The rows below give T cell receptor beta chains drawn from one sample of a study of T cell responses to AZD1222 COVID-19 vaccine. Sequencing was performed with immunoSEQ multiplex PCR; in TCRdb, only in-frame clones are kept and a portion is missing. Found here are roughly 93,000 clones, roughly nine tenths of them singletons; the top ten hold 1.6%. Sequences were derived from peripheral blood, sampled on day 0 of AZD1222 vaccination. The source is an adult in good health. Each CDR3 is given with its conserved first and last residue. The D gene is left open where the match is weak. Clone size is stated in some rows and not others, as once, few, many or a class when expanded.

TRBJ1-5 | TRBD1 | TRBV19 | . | CAGGQGNQPQHF | TGTGCCGGGGGACAGGGGAATCAGCCCCAGCATTTT
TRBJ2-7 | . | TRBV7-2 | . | CASSLEIGAEQYF | TGTGCCAGCAGCTTAGAGATAGGGGCCGAGCAGTACTTC
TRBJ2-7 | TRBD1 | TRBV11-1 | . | CASSDRDRLSYEQYF | TGTGCCAGCAGCGACCGGGACAGGCTTAGCTACGAGCAGTACTTC
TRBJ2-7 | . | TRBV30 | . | CAWSAGDPLDEQYF | TGTGCCTGGAGTGCAGGGGACCCCCTGGACGAGCAGTACTTC
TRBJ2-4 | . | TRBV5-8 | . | CASSWRGASDIQYF | TGTGCCAGCAGCTGGAGGGGGGCTAGTGACATTCAGTACTTC
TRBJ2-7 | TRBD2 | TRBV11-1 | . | CASSLGASGRGYEQYF | TGTGCCAGCAGCTTAGGGGCCAGTGGGAGGGGCTACGAGCAGTACTTC
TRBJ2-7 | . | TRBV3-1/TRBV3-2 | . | CASSHSRGRSYEQYF | TGTGCCAGCAGCCATAGCCGGGGCCGCTCCTACGAGCAGTACTTC
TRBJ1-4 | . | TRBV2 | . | CASTPGARGEKLFF | TGTGCCAGCACCCCCGGGGCGCGAGGTGAAAAACTGTTTTTT
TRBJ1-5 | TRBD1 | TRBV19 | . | CASSDRGPNQPQHF | TGTGCCAGTAGCGACAGGGGTCCCAATCAGCCCCAGCATTTT
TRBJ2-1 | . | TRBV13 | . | CASRGFGDEQFF | TGTGCCAGCAGGGGTTTCGGGGATGAGCAGTTCTTC
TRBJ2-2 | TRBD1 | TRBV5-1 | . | CASSRTGGSDTGELFF | TGCGCCAGCAGCCGGACAGGGGGTTCGGACACCGGGGAGCTGTTTTTT
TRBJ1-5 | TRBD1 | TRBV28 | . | CASSLGQGYGPQHF | TGTGCCAGCAGCTTAGGACAGGGGTACGGGCCCCAGCATTTT
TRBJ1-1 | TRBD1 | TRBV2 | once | CASSELTGGSTEAFF | TGTGCCAGCAGTGAATTAACAGGGGGAAGCACTGAAGCTTTCTTT
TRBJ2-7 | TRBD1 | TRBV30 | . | CAWSVLGQVGIYEQYF | TGTGCCTGGAGTGTACTGGGACAGGTGGGCATCTACGAGCAGTACTTC
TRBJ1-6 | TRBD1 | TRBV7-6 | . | CASSLRDRGPPLHF | TGTGCCAGCAGCCTCCGGGACAGGGGGCCACCCCTCCACTTT
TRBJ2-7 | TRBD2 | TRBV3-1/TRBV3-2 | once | CASSQFAGVNYEQYF | TGTGCCAGCAGCCAATTTGCGGGGGTTAACTACGAGCAGTACTTC
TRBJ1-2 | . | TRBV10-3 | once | CAISESTGYGYTF | TGTGCCATCAGTGAGTCGACGGGCTATGGCTACACCTTC
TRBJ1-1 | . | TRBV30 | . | CAWSPGTEAFF | TGTGCCTGGAGTCCCGGGACAGAAGCTTTCTTT
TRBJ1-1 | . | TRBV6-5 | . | CASSYSGQTNTEAFF | TGTGCCAGCAGTTACTCTGGACAGACGAACACTGAAGCTTTCTTT
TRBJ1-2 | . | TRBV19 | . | CASSTTGLRYTF | TGTGCCAGTAGTACTACAGGGTTGCGCTACACCTTC
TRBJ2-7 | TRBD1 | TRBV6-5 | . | CASSRTRNRGYEQYF | TGTGCCAGCAGTCGGACTCGGAACAGGGGCTACGAGCAGTACTTC
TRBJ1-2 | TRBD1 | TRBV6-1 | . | CASSDMGDRGRLDGYTF | TGTGCCAGCAGTGACATGGGGGACAGGGGACGGTTGGATGGCTACACCTTC
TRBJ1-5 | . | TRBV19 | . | CASSSQGYQPQHF | TGTGCCAGTAGTTCCCAGGGTTATCAGCCCCAGCATTTT
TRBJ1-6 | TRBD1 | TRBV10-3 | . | CAISARGAGSPLHF | TGTGCCATCAGTGCCAGGGGGGCGGGTTCACCCCTCCACTTT
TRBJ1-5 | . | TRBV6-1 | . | CASSESGGKGQPQHF | TGTGCCAGCAGTGAAAGCGGGGGAAAGGGTCAGCCCCAGCATTTT
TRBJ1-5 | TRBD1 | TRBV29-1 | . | CSVEAGTGGRPQHF | TGCAGCGTTGAAGCGGGGACAGGGGGTCGGCCCCAGCATTTT
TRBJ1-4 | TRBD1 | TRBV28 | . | CASSTGTVNEKLFF | TGTGCCAGCTCTACCGGGACAGTTAATGAAAAACTGTTTTTT
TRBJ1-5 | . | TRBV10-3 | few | CATHGGDDQPQHF | TGTGCCACCCACGGAGGGGACGATCAGCCCCAGCATTTT
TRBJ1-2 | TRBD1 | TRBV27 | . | CASSWTGNYGYTF | TGTGCCAGCAGTTGGACAGGGAACTATGGCTACACCTTC
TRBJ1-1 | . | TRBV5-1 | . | CASSETRGQNTEAFF | TGCGCCAGCAGTGAAACCCGGGGCCAGAACACTGAAGCTTTCTTT
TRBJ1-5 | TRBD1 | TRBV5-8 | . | CASSSGTGANQPQHF | TGTGCCAGCAGCTCCGGGACAGGGGCGAATCAGCCCCAGCATTTT
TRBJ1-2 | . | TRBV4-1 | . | CASSQPQPNYGYTF | TGCGCCAGCAGCCAGCCCCAGCCTAACTATGGCTACACCTTC
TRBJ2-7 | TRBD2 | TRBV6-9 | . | CARGDYEQYF | TGTGCCCGGGGGGATTACGAGCAGTACTTC
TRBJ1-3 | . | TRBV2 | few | CASSEGYLSGNTIYF | TGTGCCAGCAGTGAAGGGTACCTCTCTGGAAACACCATATATTTT
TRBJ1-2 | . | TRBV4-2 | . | CASSQDPGQLFYGYTF | TGTGCCAGCAGCCAAGATCCGGGGCAGCTCTTCTATGGCTACACCTTC
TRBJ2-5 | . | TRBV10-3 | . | CAISEFPAGQETQYF | TGTGCCATCAGTGAGTTCCCAGCGGGCCAAGAGACCCAGTACTTC
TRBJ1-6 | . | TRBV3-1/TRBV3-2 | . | CASSQDVGFNSPLHF | TGTGCCAGCAGCCAAGATGTAGGGTTCAATTCACCCCTCCACTTT
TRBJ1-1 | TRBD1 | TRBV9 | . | CASSATGGSTEAFF | TGTGCCAGCAGCGCGACAGGGGGGTCCACTGAAGCTTTCTTT